Shown below are 3 T cell receptor beta chains from a single sample sequenced in a study of shared clonotypes between healthy human individuals. Method: immunoSEQ multiplex PCR; TCRdb's copy keeps in-frame clones and lacks some. The sample has 95,000 to 120,000 clones; around 73% are singletons. Sequencing was performed on memory CD8+ T cells sorted from blood. Stated subset: CD45RO+ cells pooled with CCR7-negative TemRA cells. These receptors all come from a woman younger than 45 in good health.

Only a few counts were recorded for this clone. The genes are TRBV7-9 and TRBJ2-5; TRBD1 might be the D (7 bases). This CDR3 is built from 15 residues. Germline values: CDR1 SEHNR, CDR2 FQNEAQ (reference sequence). V shed 1 base and J shed 5 bases, with 14 bases lying between them. CDR3 sequence: CASSLEMAGGETQYF. DNA of the CDR3: TGTGCCAGCAGCTTAGAAATGGCAGGGGGGGAGACCCAGTACTTC.

This clone was recorded at least ten times. This rearrangement joins TRBV5-1 to TRBJ2-1; no clear D. CDR1 is SGHRS, CDR2 YFSETQ, per germline. This CDR3 region has 15 residues. V lost 1 base and J 4 bases, leaving 12 bases between the germline ends. CDR3 protein: CASSLTQLTYNEQFF. In nucleotides, the CDR3 is TGCGCCAGCAGCTTGACACAGCTGACTTACAATGAGCAGTTCTTC.

The genes are TRBV19 and TRBJ2-1; TRBD1 matches 7 bases. The CDR3 length is 13 residues. V lost 6 bases to trimming and J lost 4 bases; unmatched junction nucleotides: 3. The germline gives CDR1 LNHDA, CDR2 SQIVND (reference sequence). The CDR3 protein is CASSGQVYNEQFF. In nucleotides, the CDR3 is TGTGCCAGTAGCGGACAGGTGTACAATGAGCAGTTCTTC.